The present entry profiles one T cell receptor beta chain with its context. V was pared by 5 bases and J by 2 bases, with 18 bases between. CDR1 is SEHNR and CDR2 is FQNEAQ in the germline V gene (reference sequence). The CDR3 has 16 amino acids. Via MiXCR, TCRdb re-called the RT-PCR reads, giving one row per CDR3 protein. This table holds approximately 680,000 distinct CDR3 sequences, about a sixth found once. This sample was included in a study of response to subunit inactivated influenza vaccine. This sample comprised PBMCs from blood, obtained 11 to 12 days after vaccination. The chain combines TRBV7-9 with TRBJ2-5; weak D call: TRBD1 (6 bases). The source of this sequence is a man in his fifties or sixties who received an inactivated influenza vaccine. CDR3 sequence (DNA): TGTGCCAGCAGCCACGCTTCAGGGGATGGACAAGAGACCCAGTACTTC. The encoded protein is CASSHASGDGQETQYF.